This passage covers 24 T cell receptor beta chains from one sample sequenced in a study of T cell repertoires in cytomegalovirus infection. TCRdb reanalysed the reads using MiXCR and keeps one entry per CDR3 protein. The sample has approximately 220,000 distinct CDR3 sequences, roughly 34% seen once. Their antigens remain unidentified. The sample consisted of CD8+ T cells from cultured PBMCs, taken from culture after CMV antigen stimulation. The receptors shown here come from a human donor in good health (CMV status not recorded). Some clones in this sample may be carry-over from other donors' samples.

The chain is built from TRBV29-1 and TRBJ2-7, with D perhaps TRBD1 (6 bases). Germline V gene data show CDR1 as SQVTM and CDR2 as ANQGSEA. The length of the CDR3 is 13 residues. V dropped 1 base and J dropped 2 bases, with 9 bases sitting between them. CDR3 DNA sequence: TGCAGCGTTGAAGGGACAGTTCCCTACGAGCAGTACTTC. Encoded protein: CSVEGTVPYEQYF.

There are a few counts of this clonotype. The chain is built from TRBV5-1 and TRBJ2-7; 10 bases map to TRBD2. J lost 0 bases, V lost 1 base, and 10 bases had no gene match. Germline CDR1 and CDR2: SGHRS and YFSETQ. CDR3 length: 18 amino acids. The CDR3 bases are TGCGCCAGCAGCTTGTTACCTAGCGGGGGCCTAAGCTCCTACGAGCAGTACTTC. It yields the protein CASSLLPSGGLSSYEQYF.

This clonotype was observed a handful of times. The chain combines TRBV7-9 with TRBJ2-5; D perhaps matches TRBD1 (5 bases). Trimming shortened V by 2 bases and J by 4 bases, and 14 bases separated the two germline ends. The CDR3 extends over 15 amino acids. Germline V gene data show CDR1 as SEHNR and CDR2 as FQNEAQ (reference sequence). CDR3 residues: CASSLHRQTLETQYF. For the CDR3, the DNA is TGTGCCAGCAGCTTACACAGGCAGACTTTAGAGACCCAGTACTTC.

The chain combines TRBV12-3 or TRBV12-4 with TRBJ1-1, with 7 bases matching TRBD1. The CDR3 runs 15 residues. J lost 7 bases, V lost 5 bases, and 13 bases had no gene match. The CDR3, as DNA: TGTGCCAGCAGTCCATCCTCGGACAGGAAGGGTGAAGCTTTCTTT. Protein: CASSPSSDRKGEAFF.

As concerns this clonotype: Lacking the conserved final phenylalanine or tryptophan, this CDR3 likely reflects a read error. The chain uses TRBV7-2 and TRBJ1-2; unclear D gene. Germline V gene lookup returns CDR1 SGHTA and CDR2 FQGNSA. The CDR3 spans 13 residues. V was pared by 1 base and J by 4 bases, with 7 bases between. DNA of the CDR3: TGTGCCAGCAGCTTAGTGCTGGTCTATGGCTACACCCTC. Translation gives CASSLVLVYGYTL.

This sequence joins TRBV28 and TRBJ2-7, with 7 bases lining up with TRBD2. Germline trimming cut 3 bases from V and 5 bases from J; bases unmatched to any gene: 10. This CDR3 contains 15 residues. Germline CDR1 MDHEN, CDR2 SYDVKM. Here the CDR3 DNA reads TGTGCCAGCAGTTTCGATGCGGGAGTGGTAAACGAGCAGTACTTC. This codes for CASSFDAGVVNEQYF.

The genes are TRBV27 and TRBJ1-2; TRBD1 matches 7 bases. The V gene end was trimmed by 3 bases and the J gene end by 6 bases; junction bases not matched to a gene: 7. Germline values: CDR1 MNHEY, CDR2 SMNVEV (reference sequence). There are 14 residues in the CDR3. The CDR3: CASSLGTDVDGYTF. DNA of the CDR3: TGTGCCAGCAGTTTGGGGACAGACGTCGATGGCTACACCTTC.

This clonotype was seen only a few times. V is TRBV4-1 and J is TRBJ2-2, with TRBD2 matching over 8 bases. With 0 bases clipped from V and 1 base from J, the junction kept 10 bases outside the gene matches. The CDR3 covers 19 residues. Germline V CDR1 and CDR2: MGHRA, YSYEKL. CDR3 sequence reads: CASSQDLTGGPGNTGELFF. The CDR3 DNA sequence: TGCGCCAGCAGCCAAGATTTAACGGGGGGGCCGGGGAACACCGGGGAGCTGTTTTTT.

The chain is built from TRBV7-8 and TRBJ2-7; TRBD1 is a possible D gene (6 bases). Trimming shortened V by 1 base and J by 7 bases, and 14 bases separated the two germline ends. The CDR3 has 14 residues. Germline V gene data show CDR1 as SGHVS and CDR2 as FQNEAQ. CDR3 nucleotides: TGTGCCAGCAGCTTAGTAAAACAGGGAATGGAGCAGTACTTC. Its protein is CASSLVKQGMEQYF.

V gene TRBV7-6 combines with J gene TRBJ2-1, with 7 bases fitting TRBD2. Germline trimming cut 3 bases from V and 8 bases from J; bases unmatched to any gene: 4. This CDR3 has 13 residues. The germline gives CDR1 SGHVS, CDR2 FNYEAQ. The CDR3 coding sequence is TGTGCCAGCAGCTTGGAGGGGAGGGATGAGCAGTTCTTC. It translates to CASSLEGRDEQFF.

This clonotype was seen a few times. The chain couples TRBV12-3 or TRBV12-4 to TRBJ2-1; 12 bases agree with TRBD2. The CDR3 is made up of 14 amino acids. The V segment lost 6 bases and the J segment 6 bases; nucleotides outside the gene matches: 3. In DNA form, the CDR3 reads TGTGCCAGCAGACAACTAGCGGGGGGCAATGAGCAGTTCTTC. The encoded protein is CASRQLAGGNEQFF.

The chain joins TRBV4-2 to TRBJ2-3; maybe TRBD2 (6 bases). Germline-derived CDR1 and CDR2 are LGHNA and YNFKEQ. The CDR3 is 16 amino acids. The V end was cut by 4 bases, the J end by 5 bases, with 19 bases between. In nucleotides, the CDR3 is TGTGCCAGCAGCCCCACCGATAGCGGTAGGCAAGATACGCAGTATTTT. Amino acids: CASSPTDSGRQDTQYF.

The CDR3 sequence: CASSLGLGDTEAFF. For the CDR3, the DNA is TGTGCCAGCAGCTTAGGCCTAGGAGACACTGAAGCTTTCTTT. The V gene is TRBV7-6, the J gene TRBJ1-1, with D uncertain. The CDR3 covers 14 residues. Trimming took 1 base from V and 3 from J, leaving 9 bases between them. CDR1 is SGHVS and CDR2 is FNYEAQ in the germline V gene. Complete variable domain (other parts from reference TRBV7-6 and TRBJ1-1): GAGVSQSPRYKVTKRGQDVALRCDPISGHVSLYWYRQALGQGPEFLTYFNYEAQQDKSGLPNDRFSAERPEGSISTLTIQRTEQRDSAMYRCASSLGLGDTEAFFGQGTRLTVV.

This rearrangement joins TRBV4-2 to TRBJ1-1; unclear D gene. There are 14 residues in the CDR3. V lost 4 bases, J lost 1 base, and 10 bases lay in between. CDR1 and CDR2 from the germline V gene are LGHNA and YNFKEQ. CDR3 protein: CASSPIEGNTEAFF. CDR3 nucleotide sequence: TGTGCCAGCAGCCCTATTGAGGGGAACACTGAAGCTTTCTTT.

V gene TRBV19 combines with J gene TRBJ2-2; TRBD2 matches 9 bases. This CDR3 has 15 residues. Germline CDR1 reads LNHDA; CDR2 reads SQIVND (reference sequence). Trimming removed 10 bases from V and 1 base from J; junction bases left unmatched: 7. CDR3 DNA: TGTGCCACCAAAATTAGCGGGGGGAACACCGGGGAGCTGTTTTTT. Encoded protein: CATKISGGNTGELFF.

This clonotype has a handful of counts. The genes are TRBV7-9 and TRBJ1-6; 10 bases map to TRBD1. Germline V CDR1 and CDR2: SEHNR, FQNEAQ (reference sequence). J was trimmed by 7 bases and V by 4 bases; bases with no gene match: 7. The CDR3 extends over 16 amino acids. Written as DNA, the CDR3 is TGTGCCAGCAGCTCAAGGGGGGACAGGGGCAATTCACCCCTCCACTTT. Translated, it gives CASSSRGDRGNSPLHF.

DNA of the CDR3: TGTGCCAGCAGTTACGGGTGGGGGGGCTACAATGAGCAGTTCTTC. Residues: CASSYGWGGYNEQFF. The chain links TRBV6-8 to TRBJ2-1; 7 bases fit TRBD2. This CDR3 region has 15 residues. The V gene's germline CDR1 is MNHGY and CDR2 SAAAGT. V shed 2 bases and J 3 bases; nucleotides not matched to a gene: 4.

This clonotype has more than one count but fewer than ten. The V gene is TRBV11-2, the J gene TRBJ1-3; D not certain. CDR1 is SGHAT, CDR2 FQNNGV, per germline. Trimming removed 5 bases from V and 1 base from J, with 9 bases in between. The CDR3 covers 14 residues. The CDR3 sequence is CASSPGRSGNTIYF. The CDR3 coding sequence is TGTGCCAGCAGCCCCGGAAGATCTGGAAACACCATATATTTT.

For the CDR3, the DNA is TGTGCCAGCAGTTTTGTTCGGGACACTGAAGCTTTCTTT. Its translation: CASSFVRDTEAFF. V usage is TRBV12-3 or TRBV12-4 and J usage is TRBJ1-1; no reliable D call. Trimming removed 3 bases from V and 3 bases from J, with 8 bases in between. The length of the CDR3 is 13 residues.

Ten or more counts support this clonotype. The genes are TRBV7-6 and TRBJ1-1, with D perhaps TRBD1 (6 bases). V shed 1 base and J shed 6 bases, with 15 bases lying between them. This CDR3 is 15 amino acids long. Germline lookup yields CDR1 SGHVS and CDR2 FNYEAQ. As DNA, the CDR3 is TGTGCCAGCAGCTTAGAGGGGTGGACAGATTCTGAAGCTTTCTTT. Amino acid sequence: CASSLEGWTDSEAFF.

This clonotype has just a few counts. The CDR3 nucleotides are TGTGCCAGCAGCTCCGGGACAGGGGGCGCTGAGCAGTACTTC. It is translated as CASSSGTGGAEQYF. This chain connects TRBV7-9 to TRBJ2-7; 12 nucleotides match TRBD1. J was trimmed by 7 bases and V by 4 bases; bases with no gene match: 5. Germline CDR1 is SEHNR and CDR2 is FQNEAQ (reference sequence). The CDR3 loop spans 14 amino acids.

This clonotype was picked up a small number of times. The chain uses TRBV20-1 and TRBJ1-1; a possible D gene is TRBD1 (5 bases). The V gene lost 3 bases and the J gene lost 0 bases, with 14 bases spanning the gap. Germline-derived CDR1 and CDR2 are DFQATT and SNEGSKA (reference sequence). The CDR3 runs 15 residues. CDR3 loop: CSARYRSGVNTEAFF. The DNA of the CDR3 is TGCAGTGCTAGGTACAGGTCTGGCGTGAACACTGAAGCTTTCTTT.

This clonotype has ten or more counts. The rearrangement links TRBV7-3 to TRBJ2-3; 9 nucleotides line up with TRBD2. The CDR3 contains 15 residues. Germline V gene sequence: CDR1 SGHTA, CDR2 FQGTGA. J was trimmed by 1 base and V by 3 bases; bases with no gene match: 2. The CDR3 DNA follows: TGTGCCAGCAGCTTCTTAGCGGGGGGCACAGATACGCAGTATTTT. Translation gives CASSFLAGGTDTQYF. Full variable domain (remainder filled in from reference TRBV7-3 and TRBJ2-3): GAGVSQTPSNKVTEKGKYVELRCDPISGHTALYWYRQSLGQGPEFLIYFQGTGAADDSGLPNDRFFAVRPEGSVSTLKIQRTERGDSAVYLCASSFLAGGTDTQYFGPGTRLTVL.

This clonotype has ten or more counts. The CDR3 loop reads CASSWPWGGASTDTQYF. CDR3 nucleotides: TGTGCCAGCAGCTGGCCCTGGGGCGGGGCTAGCACAGATACGCAGTATTTT. This chain uses TRBV7-2 with TRBJ2-3; TRBD2 is a possible D gene (6 bases). CDR3 length: 17 residues. V dropped 4 bases and J dropped 0 bases, with 17 bases sitting between them. Germline CDR1 and CDR2: SGHTA and FQGNSA.